Below are 10 T cell receptor beta chains sequenced from a single sample in a study of blood T cell repertoires in COVID-19. Clones were read by immunoSEQ multiplex PCR, and TCRdb kept only the in-frame ones, dropping some. This sample has 100,000 to 150,000 clones, with about 93% found just once. The specimen sequenced was peripheral blood. These receptors were collected from a man between 45 and 60 years old with COVID-19, enrolled during active disease.

This sequence joins TRBV6-2 or TRBV6-3 and TRBJ2-7, with TRBD2 matching over 7 bases. Germline V gene lookup returns CDR1 MNHEY and CDR2 SVGEGT. The CDR3 totals 16 residues. Unmatched junction bases numbered 10, after V lost 2 bases and J lost 3 bases. The CDR3 region is CASSYRSSGSRYEQYF. In nucleotides, the CDR3 is TGTGCCAGCAGTTACAGATCTAGCGGATCCCGCTACGAGCAGTACTTC.

The chain combines TRBV19 with TRBJ2-5; unclear D gene. This CDR3 has 13 residues. Trimming removed 3 bases from V and 4 bases from J, with 9 bases in between. The germline V gene has CDR1 LNHDA and CDR2 SQIVND (reference sequence). The CDR3 spells CASSISGIETQYF. DNA of the CDR3: TGTGCCAGTAGTATTAGTGGTATAGAGACCCAGTACTTC.

The rearrangement joins TRBV28 to TRBJ2-7; D perhaps matches TRBD2 (6 bases). Germline V gives CDR1 MDHEN, CDR2 SYDVKM. Trimming removed 4 bases at V and 0 bases at J, with 13 bases between. This CDR3 is built from 15 residues. CDR3 DNA sequence: TGTGCCAGCAGTTCTCCGGGACTGGGCTCCTACGAGCAGTACTTC. Translation: CASSSPGLGSYEQYF.

In DNA form, the CDR3 reads TGTGCCAGCAGCAAACCCCAGCGGGATTGTGGTCCAGATACGCAGTATTTT. The encoded protein is CASSKPQRDCGPDTQYF. The gene calls are TRBV21-1 and TRBJ2-3; the DNA was not compared with TRBD2, the D call given in the table. TRBV21-1 is classified as a pseudogene. The CDR3 consists of 17 residues.

The chain uses TRBV19 and TRBJ1-2, with D hard to call. The CDR3 consists of 14 residues. V was shortened by 4 bases and J by 4 bases, with 13 bases between the two germline ends. CDR1 is LNHDA, CDR2 SQIVND, per germline (reference sequence). The CDR3 region has the DNA TGTGCCAGTAGTACCGACAAGAGGGTCTATGGCTACACCTTC. Translation gives CASSTDKRVYGYTF.

The chain carries TRBV27 and TRBJ1-2, with a possible D match to TRBD1 (6 bases). V was clipped by 5 bases and J by 4 bases, with 14 bases between them. CDR1 and CDR2 from the germline V gene are MNHEY and SMNVEV (reference sequence). This CDR3 is 14 amino acids long. The chain's CDR3 is CASSPWGGSYGYTF. CDR3 coding DNA: TGTGCCAGCAGTCCTTGGGGGGGCTCCTATGGCTACACCTTC.

V usage is TRBV19 and J usage is TRBJ1-5, with D hard to call. This CDR3 has 12 amino acids. V lost 10 bases and J lost 3, with 10 bases in between. Germline CDR1 is LNHDA and CDR2 is SQIVND (reference sequence). The DNA for the CDR3 is TGTGCCATGAGCAGCGTCAATCAGCCCCAGCATTTT. It codes for CAMSSVNQPQHF.

The chain carries TRBV9 and TRBJ2-1; maybe TRBD1 (5 bases). V dropped 7 bases and J dropped 4 bases, with 18 bases sitting between them. This CDR3 has 15 amino acids. The V gene's germline CDR1 is SGDLS and CDR2 YYNGEE. The CDR3 DNA reads as TGTGCCAGCTCCGGTGGGCTAGGGGCATACAATGAGCAGTTCTTC. Residues: CASSGGLGAYNEQFF.

This rearrangement joins TRBV28 to TRBJ1-2; D may be TRBD1 (5 bases). The CDR3 has 13 amino acids. Germline CDR1 is MDHEN and CDR2 is SYDVKM. Trimming pared 7 bases from V and 6 bases from J, leaving 15 bases between. The CDR3: CASTFGSGDGYTF. CDR3 DNA sequence: TGTGCCAGCACTTTCGGCTCGGGGGATGGCTACACCTTC.

The genes are TRBV7-9 and TRBJ1-3, with D unresolved. Trimming cost V 5 bases and J 0 bases, with 8 bases left between them. The CDR3 is 14 residues long. Germline V lookup: CDR1 SEHNR, CDR2 FQNEAQ (reference sequence). CDR3 residues: CASSHSSSGNTIYF. As DNA, the CDR3 is TGTGCCAGCAGCCATAGTTCCTCTGGAAACACCATATATTTT.